This TCR beta chain was captured in a study of beta chain features in type 1 diabetes. Study observations and caveats: All four CD4+ subsets from Type 1 diabetes patients carried moderately but significantly shorter TCRB CDR3s. Patients and controls would share equally any PCR tilt toward shorter templates.

About this clone itself: As yet, its antigen is unknown. Other DNA variants within this sample encode the same CDR3.

Germline CDR1 and CDR2: KGHSH and LQKENI. Germline trimming cut 4 bases from V and 1 base from J; bases unmatched to any gene: 3. This CDR3 has 14 residues. The investigators reverse transcribed all of the isolated RNA, so they sequenced expressed TCRB transcripts. The protocol was immunoSEQ multiplex PCR, while the TCRdb copy is restricted to in-frame clones and leaves out a portion. The table shows under 300,000 clones, with 15% to 20% occurring only once. Every donor had blood drawn once into heparin, approximately 110 mL on average. Sequencing was performed on naive CD4+ T cells from blood. This sequence originates from a man aged 30 to 45 with type 1 diabetes. The chain employs TRBV18 and TRBJ2-5; 7 bases map to TRBD2. The CDR3 reads CASSQASGQETQYF. The CDR3 nucleotides are TGTGCCAGCTCACAAGCTAGCGGCCAAGAGACCCAGTACTTC.